This T cell receptor (beta chain) is from a study of T cell repertoires in aging, cancer and after chemotherapy. The V gene lost 0 bases and the J gene lost 8 bases, with 14 bases spanning the gap. The CDR3 has 15 amino acids. The germline CDR1 and CDR2 sequences are SGHRS and YFSETQ. TCR beta rearrangements were amplified from peripheral blood genomic DNA. TRB rearrangements spanning V, D and J were amplified using mixed TRB-A/B primers. TCRdb reprocessed the multiplex PCR reads via MiXCR and lists one record per CDR3 protein. The top ten hold approximately 8% of the sample, which has about 2,400 distinct CDR3 sequences, around 30% seen once.

This receptor was obtained from a human donor with a solid tumor. Sample: blood. The chain combines TRBV5-1 with TRBJ1-4, with D unclear. CDR3 sequence: CASSLAFRSSEKLFF. The CDR3 region has the DNA TGCGCCAGCAGCTTGGCCTTCCGCAGCTCCGAAAAACTGTTTTTT.